This T cell receptor (beta chain) was identified in a study of blood T cells in healthy people across ages. Germline trimming cut 5 bases from V and 6 bases from J; bases unmatched to any gene: 7. The CDR3 contains 13 residues. Germline lookup yields CDR1 DFQATT and CDR2 SNEGSKA (reference sequence). Points on this clonotype: The antigen is not known.

The individuals who served as donors were healthy Caucasians living in Russia, aged roughly 6 to 90. Using a J-beta primer mix together with a sample-barcoded 5' primer, a second PCR was run for about 6 to 11 cycles. TCRdb fed the 5' RACE reads into MiXCR, producing one record per CDR3 protein. The sample carries 700,000 to 800,000 distinct CDR3 sequences, roughly 44% recorded once. Overall study findings and caveats: Naive CD4+ cell counts and diversity both ran higher in long-lived than in aged donors. Per million T cells, the diversity of TCR beta decreased roughly linearly as age advanced.

The V call is TRBV20-1, the J call TRBJ1-5, with 7 nucleotides matching TRBD1. The TCR comes from a woman aged 60 to 75 in good health. The sequencing sample was made of blood. This CDR3 reads CSAPDREGQPQHF. The CDR3 nucleotides are TGCAGTGCTCCCGACAGGGAGGGTCAGCCCCAGCATTTT.